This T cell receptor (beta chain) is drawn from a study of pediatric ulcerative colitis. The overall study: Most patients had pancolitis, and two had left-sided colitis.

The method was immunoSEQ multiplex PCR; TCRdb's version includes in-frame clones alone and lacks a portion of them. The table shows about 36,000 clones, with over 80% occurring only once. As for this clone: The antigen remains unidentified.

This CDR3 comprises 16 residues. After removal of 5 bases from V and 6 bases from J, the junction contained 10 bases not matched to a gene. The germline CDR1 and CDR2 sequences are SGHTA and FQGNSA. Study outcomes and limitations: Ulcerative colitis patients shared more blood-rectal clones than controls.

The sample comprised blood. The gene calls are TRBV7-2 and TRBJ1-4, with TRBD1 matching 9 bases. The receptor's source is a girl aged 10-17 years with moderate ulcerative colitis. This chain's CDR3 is CASSPWPTGGDEKLFF. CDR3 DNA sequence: TGTGCCAGCAGCCCCTGGCCGACAGGGGGAGATGAAAAACTGTTTTTT. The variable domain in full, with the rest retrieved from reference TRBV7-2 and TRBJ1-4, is GAGVSQSPSNKVTEKGKDVELRCDPISGHTALYWYRQSLGQGLEFLIYFQGNSAPDKSGLPSDRFSAERTGGSVSTLTIQRTQQEDSAVYLCASSPWPTGGDEKLFFGSGTQLSVL.